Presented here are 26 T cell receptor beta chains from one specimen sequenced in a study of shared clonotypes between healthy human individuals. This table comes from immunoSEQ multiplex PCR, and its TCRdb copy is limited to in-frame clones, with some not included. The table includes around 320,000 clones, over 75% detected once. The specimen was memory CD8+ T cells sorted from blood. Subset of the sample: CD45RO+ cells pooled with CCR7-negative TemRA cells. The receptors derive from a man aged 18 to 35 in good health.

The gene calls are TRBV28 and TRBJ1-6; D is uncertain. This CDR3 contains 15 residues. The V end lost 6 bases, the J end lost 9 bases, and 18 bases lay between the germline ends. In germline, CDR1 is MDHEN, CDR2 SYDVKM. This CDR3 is CASSLRAVGLSPLHF. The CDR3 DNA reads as TGTGCCAGCAGCCTCCGGGCGGTAGGCCTTTCACCCCTCCACTTT.

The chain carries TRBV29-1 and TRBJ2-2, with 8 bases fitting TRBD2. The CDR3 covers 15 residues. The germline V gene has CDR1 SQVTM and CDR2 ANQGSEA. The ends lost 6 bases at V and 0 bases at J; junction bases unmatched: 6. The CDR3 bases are TGCAGCGTGTTAGCGGGGTTGGCGAACACCGGGGAGCTGTTTTTT. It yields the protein CSVLAGLANTGELFF.

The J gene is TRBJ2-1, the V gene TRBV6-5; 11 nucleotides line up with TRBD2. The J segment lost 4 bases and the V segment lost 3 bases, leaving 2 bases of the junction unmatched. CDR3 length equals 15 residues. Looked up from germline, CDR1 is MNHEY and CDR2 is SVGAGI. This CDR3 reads CASSYSGGGYNEQFF. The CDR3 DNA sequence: TGTGCCAGCAGTTATAGCGGGGGGGGATACAATGAGCAGTTCTTC.

This CDR3 is CAWSDRATEAFF. CDR3 sequence (DNA): TGTGCCTGGAGCGATAGGGCAACTGAAGCTTTCTTT. The chain couples TRBV30 to TRBJ1-1; D is unclear. Trimming took off 3 bases at V and 5 bases at J, with 10 bases between the two ends. The V gene's germline CDR1 is GTSNPN and CDR2 SVGIG (reference sequence). This CDR3 region has 12 residues.

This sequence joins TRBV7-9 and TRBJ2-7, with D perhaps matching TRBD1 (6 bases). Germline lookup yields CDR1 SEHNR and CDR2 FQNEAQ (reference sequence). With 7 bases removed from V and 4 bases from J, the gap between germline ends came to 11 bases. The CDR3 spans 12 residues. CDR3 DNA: TGTGCCAGCAACCAGGGGTTTTACGAGCAGTACTTC. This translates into CASNQGFYEQYF.

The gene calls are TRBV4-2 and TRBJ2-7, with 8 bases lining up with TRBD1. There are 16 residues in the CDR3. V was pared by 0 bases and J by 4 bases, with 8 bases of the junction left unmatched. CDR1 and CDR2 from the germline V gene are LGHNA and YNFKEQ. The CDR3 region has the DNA TGTGCCAGCAGCCAAGATCCCGGACAGGGTTCATACGAGCAGTACTTC. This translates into CASSQDPGQGSYEQYF.

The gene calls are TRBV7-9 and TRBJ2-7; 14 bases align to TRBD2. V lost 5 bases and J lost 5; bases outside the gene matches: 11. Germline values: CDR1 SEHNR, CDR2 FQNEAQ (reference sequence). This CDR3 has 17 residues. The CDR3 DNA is TGTGCCAGCAGCCAAGCTCGGACTAGCGGGGGGATCAACGAGCAGTACTTC. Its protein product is CASSQARTSGGINEQYF.

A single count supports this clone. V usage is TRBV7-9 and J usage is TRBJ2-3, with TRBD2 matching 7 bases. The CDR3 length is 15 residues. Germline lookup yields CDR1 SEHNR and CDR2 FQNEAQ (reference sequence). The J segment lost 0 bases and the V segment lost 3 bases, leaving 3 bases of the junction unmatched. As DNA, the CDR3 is TGTGCCAGCAGCTTCCTAGCGGTTAGCACAGATACGCAGTATTTT. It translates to CASSFLAVSTDTQYF.

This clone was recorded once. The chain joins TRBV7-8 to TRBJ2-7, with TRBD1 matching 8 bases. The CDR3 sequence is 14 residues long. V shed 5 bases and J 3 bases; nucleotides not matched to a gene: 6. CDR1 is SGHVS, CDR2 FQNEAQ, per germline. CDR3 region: CASSPDRGLYEQYF. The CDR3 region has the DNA TGTGCCAGCAGCCCCGACAGGGGACTCTACGAGCAGTACTTC.

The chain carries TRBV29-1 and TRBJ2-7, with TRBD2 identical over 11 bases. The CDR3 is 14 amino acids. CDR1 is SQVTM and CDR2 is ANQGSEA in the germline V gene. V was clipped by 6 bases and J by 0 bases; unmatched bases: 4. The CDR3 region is CSVGLAGGSYEQYF. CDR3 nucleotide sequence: TGCAGCGTAGGCCTAGCGGGGGGCTCCTACGAGCAGTACTTC.

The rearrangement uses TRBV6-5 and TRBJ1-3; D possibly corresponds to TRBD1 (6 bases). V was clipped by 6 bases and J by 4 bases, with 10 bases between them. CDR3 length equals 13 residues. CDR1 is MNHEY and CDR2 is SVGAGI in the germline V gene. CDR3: CASSTGYGNTIYF. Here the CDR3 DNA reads TGTGCCAGCAGCACAGGGTACGGAAACACCATATATTTT.

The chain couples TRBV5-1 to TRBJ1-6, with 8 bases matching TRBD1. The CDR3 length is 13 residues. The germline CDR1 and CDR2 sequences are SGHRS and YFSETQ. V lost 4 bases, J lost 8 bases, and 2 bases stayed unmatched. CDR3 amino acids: CASSRTGYSPLHF. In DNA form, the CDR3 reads TGCGCCAGCAGCCGGACAGGGTATTCACCCCTCCACTTT.

CDR3 sequence: CASKKGQTNTEAFF. The DNA of the CDR3 is TGTGCCAGCAAAAAGGGACAGACGAACACTGAAGCTTTCTTT. The genes are TRBV6-6 and TRBJ1-1; TRBD1 aligns across 7 bases. Unmatched junction bases numbered 6, after V lost 7 bases and J lost 1 base. CDR1 and CDR2 (germline): MNHNY, SVGAGI (reference sequence). The CDR3 loop spans 14 amino acids.

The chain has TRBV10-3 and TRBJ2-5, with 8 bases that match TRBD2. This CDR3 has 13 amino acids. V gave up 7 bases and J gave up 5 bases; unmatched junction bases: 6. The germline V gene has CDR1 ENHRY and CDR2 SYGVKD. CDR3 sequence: CAITEREYETQYF. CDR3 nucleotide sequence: TGTGCCATCACCGAGCGGGAGTATGAGACCCAGTACTTC.

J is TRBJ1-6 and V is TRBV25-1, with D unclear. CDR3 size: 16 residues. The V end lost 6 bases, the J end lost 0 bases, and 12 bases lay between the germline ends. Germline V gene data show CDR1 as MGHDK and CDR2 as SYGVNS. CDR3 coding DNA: TGTGCCAGCAGGGAGACTCGGAGCTCCTATAATTCACCCCTCCACTTT. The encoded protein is CASRETRSSYNSPLHF.

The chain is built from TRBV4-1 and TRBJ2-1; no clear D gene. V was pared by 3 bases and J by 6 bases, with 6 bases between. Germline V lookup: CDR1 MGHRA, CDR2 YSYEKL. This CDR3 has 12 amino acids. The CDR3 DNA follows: TGCGCCAGCAGCCATCTACTCAATGAGCAGTTCTTC. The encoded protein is CASSHLLNEQFF.

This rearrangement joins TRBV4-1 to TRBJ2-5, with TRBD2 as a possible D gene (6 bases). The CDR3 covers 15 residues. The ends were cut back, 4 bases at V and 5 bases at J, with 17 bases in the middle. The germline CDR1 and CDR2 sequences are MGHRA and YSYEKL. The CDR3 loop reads CASSPLDGGKETQYF. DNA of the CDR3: TGCGCCAGCAGCCCCTTGGATGGCGGGAAGGAGACCCAGTACTTC.

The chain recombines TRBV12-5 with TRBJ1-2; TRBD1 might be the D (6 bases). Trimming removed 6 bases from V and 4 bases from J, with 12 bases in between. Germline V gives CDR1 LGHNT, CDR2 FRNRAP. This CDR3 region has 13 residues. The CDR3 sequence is CASGRGGIYGYTF. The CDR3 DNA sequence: TGTGCTAGTGGCCGCGGGGGCATCTATGGCTACACCTTC.

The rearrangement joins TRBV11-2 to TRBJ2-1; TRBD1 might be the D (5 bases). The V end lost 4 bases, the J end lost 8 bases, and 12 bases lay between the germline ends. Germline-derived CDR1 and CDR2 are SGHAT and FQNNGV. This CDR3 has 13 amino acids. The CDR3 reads CASSSTLGDEQFF. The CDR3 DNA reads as TGTGCCAGCAGCTCGACCCTAGGGGATGAGCAGTTCTTC.

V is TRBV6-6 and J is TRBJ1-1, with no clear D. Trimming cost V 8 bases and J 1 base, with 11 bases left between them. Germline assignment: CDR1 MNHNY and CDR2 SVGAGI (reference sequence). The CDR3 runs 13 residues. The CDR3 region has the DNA TGTGCCAGCCCAAGGAGAGGGAACACTGAAGCTTTCTTT. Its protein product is CASPRRGNTEAFF.

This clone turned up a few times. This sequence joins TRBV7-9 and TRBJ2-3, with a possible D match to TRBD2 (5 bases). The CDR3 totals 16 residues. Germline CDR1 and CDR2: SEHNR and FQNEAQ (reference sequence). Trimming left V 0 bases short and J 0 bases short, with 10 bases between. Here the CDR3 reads CASSLAPPGSTDTQYF. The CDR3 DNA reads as TGTGCCAGCAGCTTAGCCCCCCCGGGGAGCACAGATACGCAGTATTTT.

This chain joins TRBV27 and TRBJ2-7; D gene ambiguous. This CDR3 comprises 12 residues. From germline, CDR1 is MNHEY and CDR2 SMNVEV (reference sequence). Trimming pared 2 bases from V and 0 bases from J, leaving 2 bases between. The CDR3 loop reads CASSLISYEQYF. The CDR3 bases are TGTGCCAGCAGTTTAATCTCCTACGAGCAGTACTTC.

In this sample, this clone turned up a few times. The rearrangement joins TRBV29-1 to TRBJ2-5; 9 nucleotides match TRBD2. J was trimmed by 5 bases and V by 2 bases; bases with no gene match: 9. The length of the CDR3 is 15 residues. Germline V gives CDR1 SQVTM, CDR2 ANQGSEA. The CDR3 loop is CSVELLAGLSETQYF. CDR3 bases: TGCAGCGTTGAACTGCTAGCGGGGTTGTCTGAGACCCAGTACTTC. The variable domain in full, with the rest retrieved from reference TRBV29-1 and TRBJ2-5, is SAVISQKPSRDICQRGTSLTIQCQVDSQVTMMFWYRQQPGQSLTLIATANQGSEATYESGFVIDKFPISRPNLTFSTLTVSNMSPEDSSIYLCSVELLAGLSETQYFGPGTRLLVL.

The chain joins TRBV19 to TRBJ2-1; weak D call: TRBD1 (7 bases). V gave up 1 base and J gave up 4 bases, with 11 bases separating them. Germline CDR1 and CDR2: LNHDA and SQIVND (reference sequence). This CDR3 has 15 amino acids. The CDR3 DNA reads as TGTGCCAGTAGTATAGTGGCGGGACAGTACAATGAGCAGTTCTTC. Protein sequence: CASSIVAGQYNEQFF.

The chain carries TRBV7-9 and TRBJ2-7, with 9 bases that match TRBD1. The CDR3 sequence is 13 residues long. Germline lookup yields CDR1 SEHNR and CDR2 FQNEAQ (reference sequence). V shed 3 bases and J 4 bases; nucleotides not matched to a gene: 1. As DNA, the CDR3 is TGTGCCAGCAGCTTTGGACAGGGGTACGAGCAGTACTTC. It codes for CASSFGQGYEQYF.

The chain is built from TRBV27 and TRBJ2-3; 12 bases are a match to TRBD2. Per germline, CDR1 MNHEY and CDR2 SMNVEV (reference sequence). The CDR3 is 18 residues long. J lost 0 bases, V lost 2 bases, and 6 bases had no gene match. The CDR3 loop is CASSLPDLAGGSTDTQYF. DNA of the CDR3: TGTGCCAGCAGTTTACCCGATCTAGCGGGGGGGAGCACAGATACGCAGTATTTT.